A single sample is the source of the 10 T cell receptor beta chains below, sequenced in a study of shared clonotypes between healthy human individuals. Using immunoSEQ multiplex PCR, the repertoire was profiled, and TCRdb retains in-frame clones only, with some absent. The table lists around 980,000 clones, approximately 80% of them singletons. The specimen sequenced was memory CD4+ T cells from PBMCs. Subset in this sample: CD45RA-negative fraction. The receptors derive from a man younger than 30 in good health. Some clones in this sample may be carry-over from other donors' samples.

The J gene is TRBJ1-1, the V gene TRBV28; D uncertain. Between the trimmed V and J ends, which lost 8 bases and 1 base, there was a span of 8 bases. There are 12 residues in the CDR3. Germline V gives CDR1 MDHEN, CDR2 SYDVKM. The CDR3 nucleotides read TGTGCCAGCGGCGACGAGAACACTGAAGCTTTCTTT. Translation: CASGDENTEAFF.

This clone was seen a few times. V gene TRBV18 combines with J gene TRBJ1-1, with D possibly matching TRBD1 (5 bases). Trimming stripped 1 base from V and 3 bases from J, with 21 bases between. The CDR3 is 18 amino acids. Per germline, CDR1 KGHSH and CDR2 LQKENI. CDR3 sequence (DNA): TGTGCCAGCTCACCACAGAGGGGTCAGGACACCCTCTACACTGAAGCTTTCTTT. Translating gives CASSPQRGQDTLYTEAFF.

This clone has ten or more counts. The CDR3 is CATSRARGLNQPQHF. Here the CDR3 DNA reads TGTGCCACCAGCAGAGCCAGAGGCCTAAATCAGCCCCAGCATTTT. The chain carries TRBV15 and TRBJ1-5; no firm D call. Germline CDR1 LNHNV, CDR2 YYDKDF (reference sequence). There are 15 residues in the CDR3. V was pared by 1 base and J by 4 bases, with 11 bases between.

Only one count was recorded for this clone. The V gene is TRBV5-1, the J gene TRBJ1-6; a possible D gene is TRBD1 (5 bases). V lost 2 bases and J lost 5, with 11 bases in between. The CDR3 sequence is 15 residues long. Germline CDR1 is SGHRS and CDR2 is YFSETQ. CDR3 protein: CASSFGGTDNSPLHF. In DNA form, the CDR3 reads TGCGCCAGCAGCTTCGGAGGGACCGATAATTCACCCCTCCACTTT.

This clone has just one count. This sample also contains other DNA sequences that code for the same CDR3. V and J are TRBV7-9 and TRBJ1-5; tentatively, D is TRBD1 (5 bases). The CDR3 runs to 14 residues. Between the trimmed V and J ends, which lost 1 base and 7 bases, there was a span of 11 bases. CDR1 and CDR2 from the germline V gene are SEHNR and FQNEAQ (reference sequence). CDR3 loop: CASSLGGGGQPQHF. CDR3 bases: TGTGCCAGCAGCTTAGGGGGGGGTGGCCAGCCCCAGCATTTT.

As concerns this clone: The same CDR3 is also encoded by other DNA sequences in this sample. J is TRBJ2-3 and V is TRBV4-2; D is uncertain. The V gene lost 0 bases and the J gene lost 1 base, with 5 bases spanning the gap. Germline values: CDR1 LGHNA, CDR2 YNFKEQ. This CDR3 has 14 amino acids. CDR3 loop: CASSQDPRTDTQYF. For the CDR3, the DNA is TGTGCCAGCAGCCAAGACCCGCGCACAGATACGCAGTATTTT.

Comments on this clone: Given a much more abundant clone one base away, this may be a read error. V usage is TRBV4-1 and J usage is TRBJ2-1, with 13 bases lining up with TRBD2. The CDR3 is 15 amino acids. The V and J ends lost 1 base and 6 bases, in that order; junction bases with no gene match: 0. From germline, CDR1 is MGHRA and CDR2 YSYEKL. DNA of the CDR3: TGCGCCAGCAGCCAAGGACTAGCGGGAGGCAATGAGCAGTTCTTC. Translating gives CASSQGLAGGNEQFF.

This chain connects TRBV30 to TRBJ1-5, with TRBD1 as a possible D gene (5 bases). Germline assignment: CDR1 GTSNPN and CDR2 SVGIG (reference sequence). The V and J ends lost 0 bases and 2 bases respectively, with 11 bases between them. The CDR3 runs to 15 residues. The CDR3: CAWSVEGRGNQPQHF. The DNA for the CDR3 is TGTGCCTGGAGTGTAGAGGGGAGGGGCAATCAGCCCCAGCATTTT.

The rearrangement links TRBV5-4 to TRBJ2-2; a possible D gene is TRBD1 (6 bases). This CDR3 has 15 residues. V lost 4 bases to trimming and J lost 6 bases, with 16 bases between them. CDR1 SGHNT and CDR2 YYREEE come from the germline V gene (reference sequence). The CDR3, as DNA: TGTGCCAGCAGCGCGCCCCAGGGGACGGCCGGGGAGCTGTTTTTT. Translation: CASSAPQGTAGELFF.

The rearrangement links TRBV6-5 to TRBJ1-2; D gene ambiguous. There are 16 residues in the CDR3. From germline, CDR1 is MNHEY and CDR2 SVGAGI. Trimming removed 0 bases at V and 5 bases at J, with 16 bases between. CDR3 in DNA: TGTGCCAGCAGTTACTCGCAGCGGCAAGCGGGGTATGGCTACACCTTC. It yields the protein CASSYSQRQAGYGYTF.